These 29 T cell receptor beta chains originate from one sample sequenced in a study of blood T cell repertoires in COVID-19. Clones were read by immunoSEQ multiplex PCR, and TCRdb kept only the in-frame ones, dropping some. The sample holds about 180,000 clones, 85% to 90% seen once. The sample taken for sequencing was peripheral blood. The receptors stem from a woman in her thirties with active or convalescent COVID-19.

For this clone: This sample also contains other DNA sequences that code for the same CDR3. The CDR3 nucleotides are TGTGCCAGTAGCTTGTTTAGCGGTAGCAATCAGCCCCAGCATTTT. This sequence encodes CASSLFSGSNQPQHF. The chain couples TRBV19 to TRBJ1-5; unclear D gene. The CDR3 runs to 15 residues. V shed 6 bases and J shed 0 bases, with 12 bases lying between them. Germline-derived CDR1 and CDR2 are LNHDA and SQIVND (reference sequence).

The chain has TRBV3-1 (or the pseudogene TRBV3-2) and TRBJ1-4, with D perhaps matching TRBD1 (6 bases). Germline CDR1 reads LGHDT; CDR2 reads YNNKEL (reference sequence). Trimming cost V 1 base and J 5 bases, with 8 bases left between them. This CDR3 region has 14 residues. The CDR3 region is CASSQAGGNEKLFF. In nucleotides, the CDR3 is TGTGCCAGCAGCCAAGCGGGGGGCAATGAAAAACTGTTTTTT.

The V and J genes are TRBV24-1 and TRBJ1-3; D perhaps matches TRBD1 (6 bases). There are 15 residues in the CDR3. Germline assignment: CDR1 KGHDR and CDR2 SFDVKD. V was shortened by 2 bases and J by 4 bases, with 11 bases between the two germline ends. The chain's CDR3 is CATSDSGDAGNTIYF. In DNA form, the CDR3 reads TGTGCCACCAGTGATTCAGGGGATGCGGGAAACACCATATATTTT.

The CDR3 loop reads CASRPRLATTNTGELFF. CDR3 DNA sequence: TGTGCCAGCAGACCCCGACTAGCCACGACGAACACCGGGGAGCTGTTTTTT. The rearrangement uses TRBV27 and TRBJ2-2, with 7 bases that match TRBD2. Germline V CDR1 and CDR2: MNHEY, SMNVEV (reference sequence). The CDR3 runs 17 residues. The trim removed 6 bases at V and 0 bases at J, leaving 10 bases unmatched.

V is TRBV6-5 and J is TRBJ1-4; D may be TRBD1 (6 bases). CDR1 is MNHEY and CDR2 is SVGAGI in the germline V gene. The CDR3 has 15 residues. The V end was cut by 2 bases, the J end by 5 bases, with 12 bases between. CDR3 in DNA: TGTGCCAGCAGTTACAATTGGCAGGGGAATGAAAAACTGTTTTTT. Translating gives CASSYNWQGNEKLFF.

The chain is built from TRBV5-1 and TRBJ2-3, with TRBD2 identical over 7 bases. CDR3 length: 15 amino acids. Trimming cost V 2 bases and J 0 bases; bases outside gene matches: 3. The germline V gene has CDR1 SGHRS and CDR2 YFSETQ. The CDR3, as DNA: TGCGCCAGCAGCTTAGGACTAGTTAGCACAGATACGCAGTATTTT. This translates into CASSLGLVSTDTQYF.

The chain couples TRBV5-1 to TRBJ1-3; possibly TRBD1 for D (6 bases). Germline V gene sequence: CDR1 SGHRS, CDR2 YFSETQ. CDR3 length equals 13 residues. The germline V and J ends were trimmed by 5 bases and 8 bases, with 14 bases remaining between them. CDR3 sequence: CASRQGRSDTIYF. The CDR3 DNA reads TGCGCCAGCAGACAGGGACGTTCGGACACCATATATTTT.

The V and J genes are TRBV5-1 and TRBJ1-2; D gene uncertain. The germline V and J ends were trimmed by 1 base and 7 bases, with 11 bases remaining between them. Per germline, CDR1 SGHRS and CDR2 YFSETQ. The CDR3 consists of 13 residues. The CDR3 here is CASSLFDPGGYTF. DNA for the CDR3: TGCGCCAGCAGCTTGTTTGACCCGGGTGGCTACACCTTC.

The chain couples TRBV6-5 to TRBJ2-3; D is uncertain. CDR1 and CDR2 (germline): MNHEY, SVGAGI. This CDR3 is built from 11 residues. V was cut by 7 bases and J by 3 bases, with 5 bases left in between. The CDR3 reads CASMSTDTQYF. The CDR3 DNA follows: TGTGCCAGCATGTCAACAGATACGCAGTATTTT.

This sequence joins TRBV28 and TRBJ2-5, with D possibly matching TRBD2 (6 bases). Germline V gene data show CDR1 as MDHEN and CDR2 as SYDVKM. The V end lost 6 bases, the J end lost 3 bases, and 17 bases lay between the germline ends. This CDR3 comprises 15 residues. The CDR3 spells CASRSEGAGKETQYF. Written as DNA, the CDR3 is TGTGCCAGCAGGTCTGAGGGAGCGGGTAAAGAGACCCAGTACTTC.

The chain uses TRBV25-1 and TRBJ1-6; unclear D gene. The CDR3 spans 14 residues. The V and J ends lost 6 bases and 4 bases respectively, with 10 bases between them. In germline, CDR1 is MGHDK, CDR2 SYGVNS. The CDR3 DNA is TGTGCCAGCAGAGCGGACGGTTATAATTCACCCCTCCACTTT. Protein sequence: CASRADGYNSPLHF.

This sequence joins TRBV25-1 and TRBJ2-1, with 10 bases that match TRBD1. The CDR3 sequence is 17 residues long. Germline assignment: CDR1 MGHDK and CDR2 SYGVNS. V lost 0 bases to trimming and J lost 3 bases; unmatched junction nucleotides: 5. The CDR3 region has the DNA TGTGCCAGCAGTGAATATGGGGACAGGGGCCTCTACAATGAGCAGTTCTTC. Translation: CASSEYGDRGLYNEQFF.

The table lists this clone with a count of one. The chain combines TRBV10-2 with TRBJ2-1, with 10 bases matching TRBD1. This CDR3 has 18 residues. In germline, CDR1 is WSHSY, CDR2 SAAADI. The V segment lost 2 bases and the J segment 8 bases; nucleotides outside the gene matches: 15. CDR3 loop: CASSEALTRTGGRYEQFF. The DNA of the CDR3 is TGCGCCAGCAGTGAGGCCCTTACTCGGACAGGGGGAAGGTATGAGCAGTTCTTC.

The CDR3 nucleotides read TGTGCCAGCAGTGAGTCGGGGTCGGATGGCTACACCTTC. This gives the protein CASSESGSDGYTF. The chain recombines TRBV2 with TRBJ1-2; D gene uncertain. The CDR3 is made up of 13 amino acids. V lost 3 bases and J lost 6, with 11 bases in between. Germline values: CDR1 SNHLY, CDR2 FYNNEI. The full variable domain, its missing parts supplied by reference TRBV2 and TRBJ1-2, is EPEVTQTPSHQVTQMGQEVILRCVPISNHLYFYWYRQILGQKVEFLVSFYNNEISEKSEIFDDQFSVERPDGSNFTLKIRSTKLEDSAMYFCASSESGSDGYTFGSGTRLTVV.

This clone has a handful of counts. This sequence joins TRBV11-3 and TRBJ2-3, with a weak D call TRBD1 (5 bases). The CDR3 totals 11 residues. The germline V gene encodes CDR1 SGHNT and CDR2 YENEEA. V was trimmed by 10 bases and J by 6 bases, leaving 11 bases between them. The CDR3 loop reads CATGTGDTQYF. In nucleotides, the CDR3 is TGTGCCACCGGAACAGGCGATACGCAGTATTTT.

The chain combines TRBV19 with TRBJ1-4; TRBD1 matches 7 bases. Germline V gives CDR1 LNHDA, CDR2 SQIVND (reference sequence). The V gene end was trimmed by 4 bases and the J gene end by 7 bases; junction bases not matched to a gene: 18. The length of the CDR3 is 18 residues. The CDR3 DNA reads TGTGCCAGTAGTAGAGGGACAGCGCGGAAAAGAGTTCGTGAAAAACTGTTTTTT. Translated, it gives CASSRGTARKRVREKLFF.

The rearrangement joins TRBV3-1 (or the pseudogene TRBV3-2) to TRBJ1-2; possible D gene TRBD1, 6 bases. Per germline, CDR1 LGHDT and CDR2 YNNKEL (reference sequence). Trimming left V 0 bases short and J 4 bases short, with 15 bases between. The CDR3 runs to 16 residues. CDR3: CASSQDLDRRIYGYTF. The CDR3 region has the DNA TGTGCCAGCAGCCAAGACCTCGACAGGCGGATCTATGGCTACACCTTC.

The rearrangement uses TRBV4-2 and TRBJ2-5; perhaps TRBD2 as D (5 bases). Trimming took 0 bases from V and 2 from J, leaving 13 bases between them. Germline V gene data show CDR1 as LGHNA and CDR2 as YNFKEQ. This CDR3 has 16 amino acids. This CDR3 reads CASSQDLIGGQETQYF. CDR3 in DNA: TGTGCCAGCAGCCAAGATCTTATCGGCGGGCAAGAGACCCAGTACTTC.

V is TRBV3-1 (or the pseudogene TRBV3-2) and J is TRBJ1-1, with 7 bases lining up with TRBD1. CDR1 and CDR2 from the germline V gene are LGHDT and YNNKEL (reference sequence). The CDR3 runs 13 residues. Trimming removed 4 bases from V and 4 bases from J; junction bases left unmatched: 3. CDR3 coding DNA: TGTGCCAGCAGCCCATACAGGGGCACTGAAGCTTTCTTT. Translation gives CASSPYRGTEAFF.

V usage is TRBV5-6 and J usage is TRBJ2-7; D is possibly TRBD1 (5 bases). Trimming cost V 0 bases and J 0 bases, with 10 bases left between them. The germline V gene encodes CDR1 SGHDT and CDR2 YYEEEE. The CDR3 spans 15 residues. The CDR3 region is CASSLAWGYSYEQYF. In nucleotides, the CDR3 is TGTGCCAGCAGCTTGGCGTGGGGCTACTCCTACGAGCAGTACTTC.

V is TRBV3-1 (or the pseudogene TRBV3-2) and J is TRBJ2-6; no reliable D call. Germline CDR1 is LGHDT and CDR2 is YNNKEL (reference sequence). The CDR3 spans 17 residues. V lost 1 base, J lost 0 bases, and 10 bases lay in between. CDR3 sequence: CASSQAGSRSGANVLTF. CDR3 coding DNA: TGTGCCAGCAGCCAAGCTGGCTCCCGCTCTGGGGCCAACGTCCTGACTTTC.

The rearrangement links TRBV19 to TRBJ1-4, with D perhaps TRBD1 (6 bases). In germline, CDR1 is LNHDA, CDR2 SQIVND (reference sequence). V lost 6 bases to trimming and J lost 0 bases, with 11 bases between them. The CDR3 has 15 amino acids. CDR3 sequence reads: CASRLGQSTNEKLFF. Here the CDR3 DNA reads TGTGCCAGTAGGCTTGGACAGTCAACTAATGAAAAACTGTTTTTT.

V usage is TRBV6-5 and J usage is TRBJ1-1, with 8 nucleotides matching TRBD1. V dropped 5 bases and J dropped 1; count of bases not matched to a gene: 3. Germline CDR1 MNHEY, CDR2 SVGAGI. This CDR3 spans 14 amino acids. The CDR3 loop is CASSRTGPNTEAFF. The CDR3 bases are TGTGCCAGCAGTAGGACAGGGCCGAACACTGAAGCTTTCTTT.

V usage is TRBV19 and J usage is TRBJ2-6; tentative D call: TRBD1 (6 bases). Between the trimmed V and J ends, which lost 5 bases and 0 bases, there was a span of 20 bases. There are 19 residues in the CDR3. The germline V gene has CDR1 LNHDA and CDR2 SQIVND (reference sequence). CDR3: CASSLINRARSSGANVLTF. The DNA for the CDR3 is TGTGCCAGTAGTCTTATAAACAGGGCTCGAAGCTCTGGGGCCAACGTCCTGACTTTC.

J is TRBJ1-6 and V is TRBV2; perhaps TRBD1 as D (5 bases). V was pared by 6 bases and J by 2 bases, with 11 bases between. This CDR3 region has 15 residues. In germline, CDR1 is SNHLY, CDR2 FYNNEI. This CDR3 reads CASRPRVTYNSPLHF. CDR3 coding DNA: TGTGCCAGCAGACCCAGGGTCACCTATAATTCACCCCTCCACTTT.

The chain recombines TRBV15 with TRBJ2-3; 9 bases line up with TRBD2. There are 17 residues in the CDR3. V shed 4 bases, J shed 0 bases, and the junction held 8 bases outside the gene matches. Germline V gene sequence: CDR1 LNHNV, CDR2 YYDKDF (reference sequence). CDR3 region: CATSIKATSGSTDTQYF. In DNA form, the CDR3 reads TGTGCCACCAGCATCAAAGCGACTAGCGGTAGCACAGATACGCAGTATTTT.

V gene TRBV13 combines with J gene TRBJ2-4; TRBD1 might be the D (6 bases). Germline V gene data show CDR1 as PRHDT and CDR2 as FYEKMQ (reference sequence). Trimming shortened V by 4 bases and J by 0 bases, and 13 bases separated the two germline ends. The CDR3 extends over 16 amino acids. The CDR3 spells CASSSKDSLAKNIQYF. Written as DNA, the CDR3 is TGTGCCAGCAGCTCCAAGGACAGCCTAGCCAAAAACATTCAGTACTTC.

V usage is TRBV5-8 and J usage is TRBJ1-4, with 8 positions matching TRBD1. The ends lost 3 bases at V and 7 bases at J; junction bases unmatched: 5. Germline-derived CDR1 and CDR2 are SGHTS and YDEGEE. CDR3 length: 14 amino acids. The DNA for the CDR3 is TGTGCCAGCAGCTCTTGGACAGGGCGTGAAAAACTGTTTTTT. As protein: CASSSWTGREKLFF.

The genes are TRBV12-5 and TRBJ1-1; D unresolved. Trimming shortened V by 7 bases and J by 3 bases, and 12 bases separated the two germline ends. The CDR3 is 13 amino acids. Germline loops: CDR1 LGHNT, CDR2 FRNRAP. The CDR3 coding sequence is TGTGCTAGTGCCCCGGACGGGGACACTGAAGCTTTCTTT. Translation gives CASAPDGDTEAFF.